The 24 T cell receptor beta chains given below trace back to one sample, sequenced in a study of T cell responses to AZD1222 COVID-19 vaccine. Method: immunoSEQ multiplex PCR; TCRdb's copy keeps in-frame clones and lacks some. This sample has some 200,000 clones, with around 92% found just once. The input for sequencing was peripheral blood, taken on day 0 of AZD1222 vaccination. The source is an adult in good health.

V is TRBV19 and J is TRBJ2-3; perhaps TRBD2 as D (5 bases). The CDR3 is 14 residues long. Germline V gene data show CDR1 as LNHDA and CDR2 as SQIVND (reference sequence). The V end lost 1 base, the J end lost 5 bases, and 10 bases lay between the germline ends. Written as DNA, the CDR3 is TGTGCCAGTAGTATAGTGGAAAGCGGAGATACGCAGTATTTT. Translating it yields CASSIVESGDTQYF.

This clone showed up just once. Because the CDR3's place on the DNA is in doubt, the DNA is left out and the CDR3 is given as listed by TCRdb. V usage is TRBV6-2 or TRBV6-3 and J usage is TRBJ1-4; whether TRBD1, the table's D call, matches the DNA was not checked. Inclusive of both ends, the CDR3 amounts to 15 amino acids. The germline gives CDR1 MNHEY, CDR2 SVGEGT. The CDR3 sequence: CASSSSDRAHEKLFF.

CDR3 loop: CASSYTGFNTEAFF. The CDR3 DNA follows: TGCGCCAGCAGTTATACAGGGTTCAACACTGAAGCTTTCTTT. V and J are TRBV4-1 and TRBJ1-1; possibly TRBD1 for D (6 bases). V was shortened by 6 bases and J by 2 bases, with 13 bases between the two germline ends. CDR1 is MGHRA, CDR2 YSYEKL, per germline. The CDR3 sequence is 14 residues long.

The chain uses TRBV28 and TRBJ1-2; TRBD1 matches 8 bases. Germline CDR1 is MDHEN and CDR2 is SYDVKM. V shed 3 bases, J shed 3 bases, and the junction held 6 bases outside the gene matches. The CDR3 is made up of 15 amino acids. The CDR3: CASSFSDRADYGYTF. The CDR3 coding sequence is TGTGCCAGCAGTTTCTCGGACAGGGCCGACTATGGCTACACCTTC.

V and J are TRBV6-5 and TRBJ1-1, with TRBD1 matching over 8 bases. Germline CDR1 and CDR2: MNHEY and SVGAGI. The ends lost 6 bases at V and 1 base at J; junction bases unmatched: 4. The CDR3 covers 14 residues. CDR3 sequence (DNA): TGTGCCAGCAGGCCGACAGGGGCGAACACTGAAGCTTTCTTT. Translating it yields CASRPTGANTEAFF.

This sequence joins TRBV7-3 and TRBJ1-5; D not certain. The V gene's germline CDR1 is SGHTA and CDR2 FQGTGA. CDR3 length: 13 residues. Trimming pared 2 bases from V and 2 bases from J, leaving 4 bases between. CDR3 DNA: TGTGCCAGCAGCTTACAGGGCAATCAGCCCCAGCATTTT. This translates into CASSLQGNQPQHF.

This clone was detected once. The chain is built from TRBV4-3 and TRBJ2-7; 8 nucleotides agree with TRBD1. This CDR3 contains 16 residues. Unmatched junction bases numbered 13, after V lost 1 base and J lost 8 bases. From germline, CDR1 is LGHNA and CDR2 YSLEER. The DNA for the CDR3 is TGCGCCAGCAGCCAAGGTTCGGACAGGGCTCCTAGAAAGCAGTACGTC. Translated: CASSQGSDRAPRKQYV.

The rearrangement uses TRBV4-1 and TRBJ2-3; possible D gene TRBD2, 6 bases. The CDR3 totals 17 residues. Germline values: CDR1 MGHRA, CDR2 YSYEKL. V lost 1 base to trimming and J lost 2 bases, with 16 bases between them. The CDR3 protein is CASSQGKLAINTDTQYF. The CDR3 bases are TGCGCCAGCAGCCAAGGGAAACTAGCCATTAACACAGATACGCAGTATTTT.

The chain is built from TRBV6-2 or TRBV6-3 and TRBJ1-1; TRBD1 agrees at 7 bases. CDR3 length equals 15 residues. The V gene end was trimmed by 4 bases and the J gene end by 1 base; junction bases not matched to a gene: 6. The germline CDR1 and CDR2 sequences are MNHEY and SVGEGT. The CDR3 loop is CASSWDRLTNTEAFF. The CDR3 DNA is TGTGCCAGCAGTTGGGACAGACTCACGAACACTGAAGCTTTCTTT.

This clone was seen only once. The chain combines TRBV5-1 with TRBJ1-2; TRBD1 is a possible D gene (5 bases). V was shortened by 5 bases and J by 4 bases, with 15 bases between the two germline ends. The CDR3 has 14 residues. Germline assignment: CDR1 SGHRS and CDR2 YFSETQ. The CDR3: CASRVAMGGYGYTF. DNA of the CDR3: TGCGCCAGCAGGGTCGCTATGGGGGGCTATGGCTACACCTTC.

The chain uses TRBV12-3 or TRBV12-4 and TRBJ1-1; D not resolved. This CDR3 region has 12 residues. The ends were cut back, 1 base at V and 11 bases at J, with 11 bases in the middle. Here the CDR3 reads CASSLGALGAFF. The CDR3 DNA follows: TGTGCCAGCAGTTTAGGGGCCCTCGGGGCTTTCTTT.

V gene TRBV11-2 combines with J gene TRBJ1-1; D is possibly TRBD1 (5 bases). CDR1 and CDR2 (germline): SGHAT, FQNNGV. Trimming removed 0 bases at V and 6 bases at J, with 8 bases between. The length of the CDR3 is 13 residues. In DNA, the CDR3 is TGTGCCAGCAGCTTAGATGCAGGGCCTGAAGCTTTCTTT. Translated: CASSLDAGPEAFF. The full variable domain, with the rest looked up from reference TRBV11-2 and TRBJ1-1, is EAGVAQSPRYKIIEKRQSVAFWCNPISGHATLYWYQQILGQGPKLLIQFQNNGVVDDSQLPKDRFSAERLKGVDSTLKIQPAKLEDSAVYLCASSLDAGPEAFFGQGTRLTVV.

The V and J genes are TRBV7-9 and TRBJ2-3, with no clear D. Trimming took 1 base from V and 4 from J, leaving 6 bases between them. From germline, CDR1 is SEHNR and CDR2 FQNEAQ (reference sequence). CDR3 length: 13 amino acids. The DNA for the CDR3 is TGTGCCAGCAGCTTAGTAGGGTCAGATACGCAGTATTTT. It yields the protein CASSLVGSDTQYF.

CDR3 amino acids: CASSLGGKGLAYEQYF. The DNA for the CDR3 is TGTGCCAGCAGCCTGGGAGGGAAGGGACTAGCGTACGAGCAGTACTTC. This chain joins TRBV5-4 and TRBJ2-7; the match to TRBD2 covers 10 bases. CDR3 length: 16 residues. Trimming took 4 bases from V and 4 from J; bases not matched to a gene: 11. Germline V CDR1 and CDR2: SGHNT, YYREEE (reference sequence).

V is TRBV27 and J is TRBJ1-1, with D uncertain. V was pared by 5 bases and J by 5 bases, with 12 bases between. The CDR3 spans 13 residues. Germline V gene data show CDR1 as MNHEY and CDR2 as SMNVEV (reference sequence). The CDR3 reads CASSPNELTEAFF. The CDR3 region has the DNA TGTGCCAGCAGTCCCAATGAGTTAACTGAAGCTTTCTTT.

CDR3: CASSVGAGKVTYNEQFF. Here the CDR3 DNA reads TGTGCCAGCAGCGTAGGGGCAGGGAAGGTAACCTACAATGAGCAGTTCTTC. The V and J genes are TRBV9 and TRBJ2-1; the D gene is possibly TRBD1 (5 bases). Trimming stripped 0 bases from V and 2 bases from J, with 15 bases between. In germline, CDR1 is SGDLS, CDR2 YYNGEE. The CDR3 totals 17 residues.

CDR3 sequence: CASTSGGREQYF. DNA for the CDR3: TGTGCCAGTACCTCGGGGGGACGCGAGCAGTACTTC. The chain uses TRBV19 and TRBJ2-7, with 7 positions matching TRBD2. V lost 7 bases, J lost 6 bases, and 6 bases stayed unmatched. CDR1 is LNHDA, CDR2 SQIVND, per germline (reference sequence). This CDR3 spans 12 amino acids.

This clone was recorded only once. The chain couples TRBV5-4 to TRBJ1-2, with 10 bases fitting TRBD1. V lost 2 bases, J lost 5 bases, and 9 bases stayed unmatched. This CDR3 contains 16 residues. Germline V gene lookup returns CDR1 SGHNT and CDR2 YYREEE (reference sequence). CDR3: CASSFRQGAVGYGYTF. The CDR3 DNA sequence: TGTGCCAGCAGCTTCAGACAGGGGGCCGTGGGGTATGGCTACACCTTC.

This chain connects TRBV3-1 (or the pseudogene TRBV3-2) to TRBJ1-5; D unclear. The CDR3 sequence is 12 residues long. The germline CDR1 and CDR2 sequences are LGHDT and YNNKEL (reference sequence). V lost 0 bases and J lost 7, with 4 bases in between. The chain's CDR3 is CASSQEGQPQHF. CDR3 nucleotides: TGTGCCAGCAGCCAAGAGGGGCAGCCCCAGCATTTT.

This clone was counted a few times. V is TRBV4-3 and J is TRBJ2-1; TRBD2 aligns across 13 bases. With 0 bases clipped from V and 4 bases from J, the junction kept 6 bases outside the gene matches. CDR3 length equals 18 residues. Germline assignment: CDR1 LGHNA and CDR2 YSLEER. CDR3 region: CASSQDPAGLAGYNEQFF. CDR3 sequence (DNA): TGCGCCAGCAGCCAAGATCCGGCGGGACTAGCGGGGTACAATGAGCAGTTCTTC.

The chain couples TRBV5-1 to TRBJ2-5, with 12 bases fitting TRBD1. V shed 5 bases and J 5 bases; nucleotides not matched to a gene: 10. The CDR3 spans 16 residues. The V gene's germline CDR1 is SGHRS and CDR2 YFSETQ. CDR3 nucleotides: TGCGCCAGCAGTTTCTGGGACAGGGGGCCTGGGGAGACCCAGTACTTC. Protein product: CASSFWDRGPGETQYF.

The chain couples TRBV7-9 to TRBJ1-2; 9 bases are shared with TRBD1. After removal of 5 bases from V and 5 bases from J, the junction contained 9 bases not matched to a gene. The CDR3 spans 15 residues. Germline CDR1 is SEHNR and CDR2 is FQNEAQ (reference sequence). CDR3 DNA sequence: TGTGCCAGCAGCGTACCGGGACAGGGTTCTTATGGCTACACCTTC. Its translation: CASSVPGQGSYGYTF.

CDR3 sequence: CASLGTGNTEAFF. In DNA, the CDR3 is TGTGCCAGCCTAGGGACAGGGAACACTGAAGCTTTCTTT. V and J are TRBV2 and TRBJ1-1, with 8 bases lining up with TRBD1. Germline CDR1 and CDR2: SNHLY and FYNNEI. With 8 bases clipped from V and 1 base from J, the junction kept 3 bases outside the gene matches. The CDR3 covers 13 residues.

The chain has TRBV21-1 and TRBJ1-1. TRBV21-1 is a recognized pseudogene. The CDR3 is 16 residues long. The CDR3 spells CASSTRSRQAGTEAFF. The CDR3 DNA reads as TGTGCCAGCAGCACCCGAAGTCGTCAAGCGGGTACTGAAGCTTTCTTT.